These 19 T cell receptor beta chains share one sample of origin, sequenced in a study of T-cell reconstitution after alpha-beta-depleted transplantation in children. Construction of the TCRbeta library involved unique molecular identifiers. Via MiXCR, TCRdb re-called the PCR reads, giving one row per CDR3 protein. The sample contains around 15,000 distinct CDR3 sequences, roughly 7.8% of which appear only once. Here the sequenced sample was PBMCs, mostly from graft donor cells, taken 60 days after TCRalphabeta/CD19-depleted stem cell transplant. The receptors stem from a boy younger than two who had a stem cell transplant for Wiskott-Aldrich syndrome, so the T cells may come from the graft donor.

This clonotype has at least ten counts. The chain has TRBV5-1 and TRBJ2-2, with D tentatively TRBD1 (5 bases). Germline assignment: CDR1 SGHRS and CDR2 YFSETQ. The CDR3 covers 14 residues. V lost 7 bases and J 3 bases, leaving 13 bases between the germline ends. CDR3 amino acids: CASFVDSYTGELFF. DNA of the CDR3: TGCGCCAGCTTCGTCGACAGCTACACCGGGGAGCTGTTTTTT.

The rearrangement links TRBV6-5 to TRBJ2-7, with TRBD2 matching over 13 bases. With 6 bases clipped from V and 7 bases from J, the junction kept 6 bases outside the gene matches. The CDR3 loop spans 14 amino acids. Germline-derived CDR1 and CDR2 are MNHEY and SVGAGI. The CDR3 reads CASRGLAGWGEQYF. CDR3 in DNA: TGTGCCAGCAGGGGACTAGCGGGATGGGGGGAGCAGTACTTC.

Remarks on this clonotype: A much more abundant neighbour one base away suggests this may be a read error. The rearrangement joins TRBV12-3 or TRBV12-4 to TRBJ2-1, with D possibly TRBD2 on 5 matching bases. The CDR3 is made up of 15 amino acids. The DNA of the CDR3 is TGTGTCAGCAGTCCACGCACTAGTCCCTACAATGAGCAGTTCTTC. It encodes CVSSPRTSPYNEQFF.

This clonotype was found many times. This chain links TRBV5-1 with TRBJ2-2; D possibly corresponds to TRBD1 (6 bases). The CDR3 loop spans 14 amino acids. CDR1 and CDR2 (germline): SGHRS, YFSETQ. V shed 1 base and J shed 6 bases, with 10 bases lying between them. The CDR3 reads CASSLTGYPGELFF. CDR3 sequence (DNA): TGCGCCAGCAGCTTGACAGGGTACCCCGGGGAGCTGTTTTTT.

Notes on this clonotype: Mismatch with germline at one junction end may stem from a read error. This rearrangement joins TRBV6-5 to TRBJ2-1; 7 bases line up with TRBD2. The CDR3 has 16 amino acids. CDR1 MNHEY and CDR2 SVGAGI come from the germline V gene. This chain's CDR3 is CSSSYSREFYYNEQFF. The CDR3 bases are TGTTCCAGCAGTTACTCGCGGGAGTTTTACTACAATGAGCAGTTCTTC.

The rearrangement links TRBV7-9 to TRBJ1-4; D possibly corresponds to TRBD1 (6 bases). Germline CDR1 is SEHNR and CDR2 is FQNEAQ (reference sequence). V lost 0 bases and J 3 bases, leaving 17 bases between the germline ends. The CDR3 extends over 18 amino acids. CDR3: CASSLANRVAVANEKLFF. The CDR3, as DNA: TGTGCCAGCAGCTTAGCGAACAGGGTCGCAGTGGCTAATGAAAAACTGTTTTTT.

This clonotype was found many times. The chain carries TRBV3-1 and TRBJ2-1; TRBD2 aligns across 8 bases. Trimming cost V 2 bases and J 12 bases; bases outside gene matches: 6. The length of the CDR3 is 13 residues. Germline values: CDR1 LGHDT, CDR2 YNNKEL (reference sequence). CDR3 coding DNA: TGTGCCAGCAGCCAAATGCTAGCGGGCTTGCAGTTCTTC. As protein: CASSQMLAGLQFF.

This clonotype was detected only once. This chain joins TRBV7-2 and TRBJ1-2; 7 bases match TRBD1. The V gene end was trimmed by 4 bases and the J gene end by 5 bases; junction bases not matched to a gene: 10. The CDR3 is 15 residues long. Looked up from germline, CDR1 is SGHTA and CDR2 is FQGNSA. This CDR3 is CASSSFKRQGYGYTF. The CDR3 DNA reads TGTGCCAGCAGCTCCTTTAAAAGACAGGGATATGGCTACACCTTC.

The chain combines TRBV28 with TRBJ2-1; D is possibly TRBD2 (6 bases). CDR1 and CDR2 from the germline V gene are MDHEN and SYDVKM. V dropped 2 bases and J dropped 10 bases, with 12 bases sitting between them. The CDR3 length is 13 residues. CDR3 sequence reads: CASSLTQGLEQFF. The DNA of the CDR3 is TGTGCCAGCAGTTTAACCCAGGGACTGGAGCAGTTCTTC.

The sample holds a few counts of this clonotype. This chain joins TRBV4-2 and TRBJ2-7, with 10 bases identical to TRBD2. CDR3 length: 16 amino acids. CDR1 and CDR2 (germline): LGHNA, YNFKEQ. Trimming removed 5 bases from V and 4 bases from J; junction bases left unmatched: 11. CDR3 protein: CASSFKLTSGCYEQYF. CDR3 nucleotides: TGTGCCAGCAGCTTCAAGCTGACTAGCGGGTGTTACGAGCAGTACTTC.

This clonotype came up many times. This chain connects TRBV10-3 to TRBJ2-7; 11 bases are shared with TRBD2. CDR1 and CDR2 from the germline V gene are ENHRY and SYGVKD. Unmatched junction bases numbered 2, after V lost 3 bases and J lost 4 bases. This CDR3 has 14 residues. In DNA, the CDR3 is TGTGCCATCAGTGACCTAGCGGGAGGTTACGAGCAGTACTTC. Translating it yields CAISDLAGGYEQYF.

This clonotype was seen more than once but under ten times. V gene TRBV27 combines with J gene TRBJ1-1; 9 nucleotides agree with TRBD1. Germline V gene data show CDR1 as MNHEY and CDR2 as SMNVEV (reference sequence). This CDR3 is 14 amino acids long. J lost 7 bases, V lost 5 bases, and 8 bases had no gene match. This CDR3 reads CASSPGTGPVEAFF. The CDR3 nucleotides are TGTGCCAGCAGTCCTGGGACAGGGCCAGTTGAAGCTTTCTTT.

This chain connects TRBV27 to TRBJ2-1, with no clear D. The germline V gene encodes CDR1 MNHEY and CDR2 SMNVEV (reference sequence). The length of the CDR3 is 11 residues. V dropped 5 bases and J dropped 9 bases, with 8 bases sitting between them. This chain's CDR3 is CASSKIGEQFF. For the CDR3, the DNA is TGTGCCAGCAGTAAAATTGGTGAGCAGTTCTTC.

This clonotype was counted ten times or more. The chain carries TRBV14 and TRBJ2-2, with D perhaps matching TRBD1 (5 bases). Looked up from germline, CDR1 is SGHDN and CDR2 is FVKESK. This CDR3 contains 14 residues. The ends were cut back, 4 bases at V and 4 bases at J, with 10 bases in the middle. The CDR3 loop is CASSRQGGTGELFF. As DNA, the CDR3 is TGTGCCAGCAGCCGGCAGGGCGGCACCGGGGAGCTGTTTTTT.

In this sample, this clonotype turned up a few times. V usage is TRBV20-1 and J usage is TRBJ1-1; no clear D. From germline, CDR1 is DFQATT and CDR2 SNEGSKA (reference sequence). The CDR3 is made up of 11 amino acids. The ends were cut back, 6 bases at V and 3 bases at J, with 8 bases in the middle. Written as DNA, the CDR3 is TGCAGTGCCAGGCAGGACACTGAAGCTTTCTTT. It encodes CSARQDTEAFF.

This clonotype is categorized as medium-sized (0.01 to 0.1%). The chain joins TRBV6-1 to TRBJ2-5, with TRBD2 identical over 9 bases. The CDR3 spans 15 residues. Germline V lookup: CDR1 MNHNS, CDR2 SASEGT. V was pared by 6 bases and J by 5 bases, with 10 bases of the junction left unmatched. The CDR3 DNA is TGTGCCAGCAGGGAATCGGGACTAGCTGGGGAGACCCAGTACTTC. Translated: CASRESGLAGETQYF.

Ten or more counts support this clonotype. The CDR3 reads CASSFRGWTQYF. DNA of the CDR3: TGCGCCAGCAGCTTCAGGGGATGGACCCAGTACTTC. The chain combines TRBV5-1 with TRBJ2-5; TRBD1 is a possible D gene (6 bases). The length of the CDR3 is 12 residues. CDR1 and CDR2 from the germline V gene are SGHRS and YFSETQ. Trimming left V 2 bases short and J 7 bases short, with 9 bases between.

In this sample, this clonotype turned up many times. This rearrangement joins TRBV7-2 to TRBJ2-5; TRBD2 agrees at 10 bases. The CDR3 is 12 residues long. The V and J ends lost 5 bases and 9 bases, in that order; junction bases with no gene match: 3. Germline CDR1 reads SGHTA; CDR2 reads FQGNSA. CDR3 region: CASSRAGGAQYF. CDR3 DNA sequence: TGTGCCAGCAGCCGAGCGGGAGGGGCCCAGTACTTC.

This clonotype was found many times. The chain uses TRBV28 and TRBJ2-3, with TRBD2 matching over 10 bases. CDR1 and CDR2 (germline): MDHEN, SYDVKM. With V trimmed by 2 bases and J by 4 bases, 0 bases remained unmatched. The CDR3 runs to 14 residues. CDR3 amino acids: CASSLLAGADTQYF. CDR3 nucleotide sequence: TGTGCCAGCAGTTTACTAGCGGGAGCAGATACGCAGTATTTT.